The 24 T cell receptor beta chains below all came from one sample that was sequenced in a study of cytomegalovirus exposure and HLA in healthy donors. 60 Vbeta and 13 Jbeta primers were used in PCR. TCRdb keeps only in-frame clones here, not all; method: immunoSEQ multiplex PCR. The data hold approximately 140,000 clones, with approximately 80% observed a single time. Input material: PBMCs. These receptors came from a male donor in good health and CMV-seronegative.

This clone occurred a few times. The chain carries TRBV7-7 and TRBJ2-1, with 11 bases lining up with TRBD2. The CDR3 is 16 residues long. Losses at the gene ends were 5 bases for V and 7 bases for J; bases not matched to a gene: 10. The germline CDR1 and CDR2 sequences are SSHAT and FNYEAQ (reference sequence). The CDR3 nucleotides read TGTGCCAGCAGCCCGACCTTAGCGGGGGGGCTTAATGAGCAGTTCTTC. Translated: CASSPTLAGGLNEQFF. The whole variable domain, remainder taken from reference TRBV7-7 and TRBJ2-1, is GAGVSQSPRYKVTKRGQDVTLRCDPISSHATLYWYQQALGQGPEFLTYFNYEAQPDKSGLPSDRFSAERPEGSISTLTIQRTEQRDSAMYRCASSPTLAGGLNEQFFGPGTRLTVL.

The chain is built from TRBV6-5 and TRBJ1-3, with D possibly being TRBD1 (5 bases). Trimming cost V 5 bases and J 4 bases, with 12 bases left between them. From germline, CDR1 is MNHEY and CDR2 SVGAGI. CDR3 length: 14 residues. This chain's CDR3 is CASSPGGRGNTIYF. The DNA of the CDR3 is TGTGCCAGCAGTCCCGGGGGGAGAGGAAACACCATATATTTT.

The chain recombines TRBV9 with TRBJ2-2; the D gene is possibly TRBD1 (5 bases). Germline lookup yields CDR1 SGDLS and CDR2 YYNGEE. V gave up 3 bases and J gave up 5 bases, with 11 bases separating them. The CDR3 has 14 amino acids. The CDR3 loop reads CASSEVGPTGELFF. CDR3 sequence (DNA): TGTGCCAGCAGCGAGGTGGGGCCTACCGGGGAGCTGTTTTTT.

This clone was detected only once. The chain links TRBV10-3 to TRBJ1-1; D gene uncertain. CDR1 and CDR2 from the germline V gene are ENHRY and SYGVKD. CDR3 length: 11 residues. V lost 4 bases and J lost 7, with 7 bases in between. The CDR3 is CAISGGLEAFF. In DNA, the CDR3 is TGTGCCATCAGTGGCGGACTTGAAGCTTTCTTT.

The V and J genes are TRBV5-1 and TRBJ2-3, with 10 bases lining up with TRBD1. The CDR3 loop spans 14 amino acids. V shed 3 bases and J 3 bases; nucleotides not matched to a gene: 1. Looked up from germline, CDR1 is SGHRS and CDR2 is YFSETQ. The DNA of the CDR3 is TGCGCCAGCAGCTGGGACAGGGGTACAGATACGCAGTATTTT. This gives the protein CASSWDRGTDTQYF.

The V gene is TRBV7-8, the J gene TRBJ2-3, with TRBD2 matching 7 bases. The CDR3 spans 12 residues. Looked up from germline, CDR1 is SGHVS and CDR2 is FQNEAQ. With 5 bases clipped from V and 5 bases from J, the junction kept 1 base outside the gene matches. The chain's CDR3 is CASSRGGDTQYF. The CDR3 DNA follows: TGTGCCAGCAGCCGCGGGGGAGATACGCAGTATTTT.

This clone was picked up one time. V and J are TRBV5-1 and TRBJ2-1; maybe TRBD2 (6 bases). The CDR3 length is 15 residues. Germline V gene data show CDR1 as SGHRS and CDR2 as YFSETQ. Deletions cut 0 bases from V and 5 bases from J, with 12 bases between. The CDR3 DNA sequence: TGCGCCAGCAGCTTGGCGCCGGGGAGGCACAATGAGCAGTTCTTC. Its protein is CASSLAPGRHNEQFF.

This sequence joins TRBV5-1 and TRBJ1-1; the match to TRBD1 covers 10 bases. CDR1 is SGHRS and CDR2 is YFSETQ in the germline V gene. The J segment lost 5 bases and the V segment lost 4 bases, leaving 5 bases of the junction unmatched. CDR3 size: 14 residues. CDR3 sequence reads: CASSDDRGRTEAFF. The CDR3 DNA is TGCGCCAGCAGCGATGACAGGGGGCGGACTGAAGCTTTCTTT.

V is TRBV5-1 and J is TRBJ2-1; 7 bases fit TRBD1. V lost 6 bases and J lost 4; bases outside the gene matches: 4. Germline CDR1 reads SGHRS; CDR2 reads YFSETQ. The CDR3 totals 13 residues. CDR3 nucleotides: TGCGCCAGCAACACAGGGGTTTACAATGAGCAGTTCTTC. Residues: CASNTGVYNEQFF.

The V call is TRBV27, the J call TRBJ1-1; D call uncertain. Trimming removed 8 bases from V and 2 bases from J, with 9 bases in between. This CDR3 spans 12 amino acids. Germline CDR1 is MNHEY and CDR2 is SMNVEV (reference sequence). The CDR3 region has the DNA TGTGCCAGCCCTCGTCCTAACACTGAAGCTTTCTTT. Its translation: CASPRPNTEAFF.

Points on this clone: The junction departs from the called germline gene at one end, perhaps through a read error. The chain has TRBV6-5 and TRBJ1-2; no definite D call. Germline CDR1 and CDR2: MNHEY and SVGAGI. CDR3 length: 10 amino acids. DNA of the CDR3: TGCGCTAGGCTGGGCTATGGCTACACCTTC. Translating it yields CARLGYGYTF.

The rearrangement joins TRBV5-8 to TRBJ1-1; TRBD1 agrees at 11 bases. The ends lost 4 bases at V and 4 bases at J; junction bases unmatched: 3. The germline V gene encodes CDR1 SGHTS and CDR2 YDEGEE. The CDR3 runs to 14 residues. CDR3 bases: TGTGCCAGCAGCGACGGGACAGGGGGCACTGAAGCTTTCTTT. Its protein product is CASSDGTGGTEAFF.

V gene TRBV11-2 combines with J gene TRBJ2-3, with 12 bases lining up with TRBD2. The V gene's germline CDR1 is SGHAT and CDR2 FQNNGV. The CDR3 has 18 amino acids. V was clipped by 5 bases and J by 0 bases; unmatched bases: 9. CDR3 sequence reads: CASSLRTSGTPSTDTQYF. The CDR3, as DNA: TGTGCCAGCAGCCTACGGACTAGCGGGACCCCTAGCACAGATACGCAGTATTTT.

This clone was recorded once. The chain is built from TRBV30 and TRBJ1-1, with 8 bases lining up with TRBD1. V trimming: 2 bases; J trimming: 4 bases; junction bases outside the gene matches: 9. CDR1 is GTSNPN and CDR2 is SVGIG in the germline V gene (reference sequence). This CDR3 region has 15 residues. As DNA, the CDR3 is TGTGCCTGGAGTCCAGCTCGGACAGGGTTCACTGAAGCTTTCTTT. This encodes CAWSPARTGFTEAFF. The full variable domain, rest sourced from reference TRBV30 and TRBJ1-1, is SQTIHQWPATLVQPVGSPLSLECTVEGTSNPNLYWYRQAAGRGLQLLFYSVGIGQISSEVPQNLSASRPQDRQFILSSKKLLLSDSGFYLCAWSPARTGFTEAFFGQGTRLTVV.

The chain links TRBV14 to TRBJ2-1; 9 nucleotides agree with TRBD1. This CDR3 has 21 residues. The germline CDR1 and CDR2 sequences are SGHDN and FVKESK. V shed 1 base and J 0 bases; nucleotides not matched to a gene: 16. CDR3 DNA sequence: TGTGCCAGCAGCCAAGCCCCGGGACAGGGAGGGGCCTGGAGCTCCTACAATGAGCAGTTCTTC. Translating it yields CASSQAPGQGGAWSSYNEQFF.

In this sample, this clone turned up once. The chain carries TRBV7-3 and TRBJ2-2, with a possible D match to TRBD1 (6 bases). The CDR3 runs 15 residues. V was pared by 5 bases and J by 5 bases, with 15 bases between. CDR1 SGHTA and CDR2 FQGTGA come from the germline V gene. CDR3 protein: CASSPQGQGTGELFF. DNA for the CDR3: TGTGCCAGCAGCCCCCAGGGCCAGGGGACCGGGGAGCTGTTTTTT.

This clone was seen just once. The chain uses TRBV30 and TRBJ2-5, with 7 bases identical to TRBD2. The DNA end is more similar to TRBJ2-7, so the J call may be wrong. CDR3 length: 15 residues. Per the germline V gene, CDR1 is GTSNPN and CDR2 is SVGIG (reference sequence). The CDR3 nucleotides are TGTGCCTGGAGGCCCCCCCAGGGACTATCTCACGAGCAGTACTTC. Amino acid sequence: CAWRPPQGLSHEQYF.

CDR3 loop: CASIHPQGEDEQFF. CDR3 nucleotide sequence: TGTGCCAGCATCCACCCTCAAGGGGAAGATGAGCAGTTCTTC. V and J are TRBV7-9 and TRBJ2-1; D perhaps matches TRBD1 (5 bases). Trimming removed 7 bases from V and 8 bases from J, with 18 bases in between. CDR3 length: 14 amino acids. CDR1 SEHNR and CDR2 FQNEAQ come from the germline V gene (reference sequence).

The chain uses TRBV5-1 and TRBJ2-1, with 9 bases aligning to TRBD2. Germline CDR1 and CDR2: SGHRS and YFSETQ. J lost 9 bases, V lost 3 bases, and 4 bases had no gene match. The CDR3 is 13 residues long. CDR3 sequence (DNA): TGCGCCAGCAGCTCCGGGACTAGCATTGAGCAGTTCTTC. This codes for CASSSGTSIEQFF.

The rearrangement joins TRBV5-8 to TRBJ2-3; no reliable D call. V dropped 0 bases and J dropped 6 bases, with 8 bases sitting between them. This CDR3 has 13 amino acids. Germline lookup yields CDR1 SGHTS and CDR2 YDEGEE. The CDR3 is CASSLAARDTQYF. The CDR3 region has the DNA TGTGCCAGCAGCTTGGCTGCTCGGGATACGCAGTATTTT.

In this sample, this clone turned up once. The chain joins TRBV7-9 to TRBJ2-7; no definite D call. CDR1 is SEHNR, CDR2 FQNEAQ, per germline (reference sequence). The CDR3 contains 11 residues. Deletions cut 1 base from V and 7 bases from J, with 5 bases between. CDR3 residues: CASSLEEEQYF. CDR3 coding DNA: TGTGCCAGCAGCTTAGAGGAGGAGCAGTACTTC.

This chain joins TRBV28 and TRBJ1-2; weak D call: TRBD1 (6 bases). Trimming took 6 bases from V and 7 from J, leaving 12 bases between them. The CDR3 sequence is 12 residues long. Germline V gene data show CDR1 as MDHEN and CDR2 as SYDVKM. CDR3 bases: TGTGCCAGCAGCCAGGGGAAGGGTGGCTACACCTTC. Its translation: CASSQGKGGYTF.

With respect to this clone: One end of the junction varies from germline; a read error may be responsible. The J gene is TRBJ1-2, the V gene TRBV27; D unresolved. CDR1 MNHEY and CDR2 SMNVEV come from the germline V gene (reference sequence). The CDR3 length is 13 residues. The CDR3 bases are TGTGCCAACAGTCCGAGAGGGATCTATGGCTACACCTTC. It specifies CANSPRGIYGYTF.

A note on this clone: Sequence at one end of the junction differs from germline and may be a read error. This rearrangement joins TRBV7-9 to TRBJ2-7; possible D gene TRBD1, 5 bases. Looked up from germline, CDR1 is SEHNR and CDR2 is FQNEAQ (reference sequence). CDR3 length equals 14 residues. In nucleotides, the CDR3 is TGTGCCAGCAGCTTAGACCAAGGGGTGTACGAGCAGCACTTC. Translating gives CASSLDQGVYEQHF.